Listed here is a single TCR beta chain. As yet, its antigen is unknown. The data were obtained in a study of metastatic and nonmetastatic thyroid tumors. In the study overall: Peripheral blood and tumor or nodule samples from malignant and benign thyroid patients were compared.

Looked up from germline, CDR1 is SGHKS and CDR2 is YYEKEE (reference sequence). The V and J ends lost 5 bases and 3 bases, in that order; junction bases with no gene match: 11. The CDR3 totals 16 residues. Authors' processing steps: Using the CDR3 differences seen across clinicopathological groups, the authors built a distant-metastasis classifier for papillary thyroid cancer, which was meant to discriminate distant-metastatic patients. TCRdb re-called the PCR reads via MiXCR. These V and J calls derive from TCRdb rather than the authors' analysis. The sample holds some 30,000 clones, 25% to 30% seen once. Study results and caveats: Benign nodules reportedly had significantly lower TCR beta diversity than malignant thyroid tumors in blood and tumor.

Each patient came to thyroid surgery without any prior treatment (of any kind). The source of this sequence is a female donor with papillary thyroid cancer or a benign thyroid nodule (not recorded which). Some clones in this sample may be carry-over from other donors' samples. The chain couples TRBV5-5 to TRBJ2-5; 9 nucleotides match TRBD1. Sequenced sample: blood. CDR3 in amino acids: CASSFTGQGNEETQYF. DNA for the CDR3: TGTGCCAGCAGTTTCACGGGACAGGGTAATGAAGAGACCCAGTACTTC. Drawing the rest from reference TRBV5-5 and TRBJ2-5, the complete variable domain is DAGVTQSPTHLIKTRGQQVTLRCSPISGHKSVSWYQQVLGQGPQFIFQYYEKEERGRGNFPDRFSARQFPNYSSELNVNALLLGDSALYLCASSFTGQGNEETQYFGPGTRLLVL.